The 11 T cell receptor beta chains below were found in one sample sequenced in a study of blood T cell repertoires in COVID-19. TCRdb's table, derived via immunoSEQ multiplex PCR, lists solely in-frame clones and lacks some. The profile shows about 140,000 clones, just over 85% of them singletons. Input material: peripheral blood. Source of these receptors: a woman aged 60-75 years with acute or convalescent COVID-19.

The chain employs TRBV10-3 and TRBJ2-7; TRBD2 is a possible D gene (5 bases). The CDR3 totals 14 residues. Trimming cost V 0 bases and J 2 bases, with 8 bases left between them. Germline values: CDR1 ENHRY, CDR2 SYGVKD. The CDR3 here is CAISESTGTYEQYF. The DNA of the CDR3 is TGTGCCATCAGTGAGTCAACGGGGACCTACGAGCAGTACTTC.

In its sample, this clone was seen a few times. J is TRBJ1-6 and V is TRBV2; 7 bases align to TRBD1. CDR3 length: 12 amino acids. Unmatched junction bases numbered 4, after V lost 8 bases and J lost 9 bases. Germline CDR1 is SNHLY and CDR2 is FYNNEI. The CDR3: CASRDSFSPLHF. The CDR3 nucleotides are TGTGCCAGCCGGGACAGTTTTTCACCCCTCCACTTT. The full variable domain, rest sourced from reference TRBV2 and TRBJ1-6, is EPEVTQTPSHQVTQMGQEVILRCVPISNHLYFYWYRQILGQKVEFLVSFYNNEISEKSEIFDDQFSVERPDGSNFTLKIRSTKLEDSAMYFCASRDSFSPLHFGNGTRLTVT.

The J gene is TRBJ1-1, the V gene TRBV6-5; D unclear. The V end was cut by 4 bases, the J end by 0 bases, with 12 bases between. This CDR3 has 15 residues. Per germline, CDR1 MNHEY and CDR2 SVGAGI. CDR3 sequence reads: CASSLFGHLNTEAFF. The CDR3 coding sequence is TGTGCCAGCAGTTTATTTGGGCACCTGAACACTGAAGCTTTCTTT.

V gene TRBV5-1 combines with J gene TRBJ1-2; tentatively, D is TRBD1 (5 bases). The CDR3 totals 14 residues. Germline CDR1 reads SGHRS; CDR2 reads YFSETQ. The V gene lost 2 bases and the J gene lost 4 bases, with 12 bases spanning the gap. The CDR3 reads CASSFRERGYGYTF. The CDR3 nucleotides read TGCGCCAGCAGCTTCAGGGAACGCGGCTATGGCTACACCTTC.

The gene calls are TRBV15 and TRBJ1-1, with 7 bases aligning to TRBD1. Germline assignment: CDR1 LNHNV and CDR2 YYDKDF (reference sequence). The CDR3 is 15 amino acids. V gave up 1 base and J gave up 5 bases; unmatched junction bases: 7. The CDR3 region has the DNA TGTGCCACCAGCAGAGGAACAGGGGCGGATACTGAAGCTTTCTTT. Its protein product is CATSRGTGADTEAFF.

The chain carries TRBV30 and TRBJ1-1, with 9 nucleotides matching TRBD1. With 1 base clipped from V and 4 bases from J, the junction kept 10 bases outside the gene matches. This CDR3 contains 16 residues. The germline V gene encodes CDR1 GTSNPN and CDR2 SVGIG (reference sequence). The CDR3, as DNA: TGTGCCTGGAGTGCTCCCCGGACAGGGGAACCCACTGAAGCTTTCTTT. This translates into CAWSAPRTGEPTEAFF.

The CDR3, as DNA: TGTGCCAGCTCAGACGACGGACTTAATGAAAAACTGTTTTTT. It encodes CASSDDGLNEKLFF. The chain couples TRBV18 to TRBJ1-4; the D is unclear. CDR3 size: 14 residues. Trimming removed 5 bases from V and 4 bases from J, with 11 bases in between. Germline values: CDR1 KGHSH, CDR2 LQKENI.

V usage is TRBV28 and J usage is TRBJ2-7, with TRBD1 matching over 7 bases. V was clipped by 7 bases and J by 1 base; unmatched bases: 13. The CDR3 sequence is 16 residues long. From germline, CDR1 is MDHEN and CDR2 SYDVKM. The DNA of the CDR3 is TGTGCCAGCATCCCCCCGGGACAGACGTCTTCCTACGAGCAGTACTTC. As protein: CASIPPGQTSSYEQYF.

The chain combines TRBV5-1 with TRBJ2-1, with TRBD2 matching 8 bases. Trimming at V came to 0 bases and at J to 9 bases, leaving 5 bases not matched to a gene. In germline, CDR1 is SGHRS, CDR2 YFSETQ. The CDR3 runs to 14 residues. The CDR3 bases are TGCGCCAGCAGCTTGGCACCCGGGGGGGTTGAGCAGTTCTTC. Amino acid sequence: CASSLAPGGVEQFF.

Points on this clone: Compared with germline, one end of the junction differs, possibly owing to a read error. The chain links TRBV6-2 or TRBV6-3 to TRBJ2-1; 9 bases agree with TRBD2. Germline assignment: CDR1 MNHEY and CDR2 SVGEGT. The CDR3 contains 18 residues. The CDR3 reads CASSNSNPLAGQDGEQFF. In nucleotides, the CDR3 is TGTGCCAGCAGTAACTCAAACCCCCTAGCGGGGCAAGACGGTGAGCAGTTCTTC.

The chain employs TRBV6-5 and TRBJ1-3; no clear D gene. Germline lookup yields CDR1 MNHEY and CDR2 SVGAGI. The CDR3 covers 13 residues. The V gene lost 6 bases and the J gene lost 0 bases, with 6 bases spanning the gap. CDR3 bases: TGTGCCAGCAGGACTTCCTCTGGAAACACCATATATTTT. It yields the protein CASRTSSGNTIYF.